These 12 T cell receptor beta chains came from one sample sequenced in a study of tumor and adjacent non-tumor tissue in lung cancer. The library came from three nested PCR rounds adapted from ARM-PCR protocols. MiXCR, run by TCRdb on the multiplex PCR reads, gives a single entry per CDR3 protein. The table includes roughly 49,000 distinct CDR3 sequences, about 70% detected once. No cell sorting was done before RNA was extracted from the tissue. This non-tumor lung sample came from over 3 cm beyond the tumor edge. The specimen was distant non-tumor lung tissue. The receptors derive from a woman aged 60-70 years with non-small cell lung cancer.

This clonotype showed up just once. Its ends do not fully match the called genes, so a read error is possible. V gene TRBV25-1 combines with J gene TRBJ2-2, with a possible D match to TRBD1 (6 bases). Germline CDR1 is MGHDK and CDR2 is SYGVNS. The CDR3 loop spans 15 amino acids. The CDR3 here is CASSELQGNTGDLFF. In DNA, the CDR3 is TGTGCCAGCAGTGAATTGCAGGGGAACACCGGGGACCTGTTTTTT.

This clonotype was recorded many times. The rearrangement uses TRBV28 and TRBJ1-1; 7 nucleotides match TRBD1. Trimming cost V 2 bases and J 7 bases; bases outside gene matches: 7. The germline V gene encodes CDR1 MDHEN and CDR2 SYDVKM. This CDR3 comprises 14 residues. CDR3 nucleotides: TGTGCCAGCAGTTTACCGGGACAGAGAAATGAAGCTTTCTTT. This sequence encodes CASSLPGQRNEAFF.

The gene calls are TRBV29-1 and TRBJ1-2; a possible D gene is TRBD1 (5 bases). CDR3 length: 17 amino acids. The V gene's germline CDR1 is SQVTM and CDR2 ANQGSEA. Trimming left V 2 bases short and J 8 bases short, with 27 bases between. The CDR3 bases are TGCAGCGTTGAAAACGTGCCGGGACGGTCATCTCCTTGGGGCTACACCTTC. Its protein product is CSVENVPGRSSPWGYTF.

The genes are TRBV11-2 and TRBJ1-5; TRBD1 is a possible D gene (5 bases). The germline V gene encodes CDR1 SGHAT and CDR2 FQNNGV. The CDR3 is 14 amino acids. V lost 6 bases to trimming and J lost 8 bases, with 17 bases between them. CDR3 protein: CASSRTGTDKPQHF. As DNA, the CDR3 is TGTGCCAGCAGTAGGACGGGGACCGATAAGCCCCAGCATTTT.

Details on this clonotype: Germline and junction disagree at one end, which may indicate a read error. V and J are TRBV12-3 or TRBV12-4 and TRBJ1-2; D is unresolved. The CDR3 is made up of 14 amino acids. CDR3 sequence (DNA): TGTGCCAGCAGTTCCGCGAGTGGTTCCTATGACTACACCTTC. Translation: CASSSASGSYDYTF.

With respect to this clonotype: Possible read error: a much larger clone is one base away. V gene TRBV29-1 combines with J gene TRBJ2-7; perhaps TRBD2 as D (6 bases). CDR1 and CDR2 (germline): SQVTM, ANQGSEA. This CDR3 contains 14 residues. CDR3 in amino acids: CSLEVGGKSYEQYF. CDR3 nucleotide sequence: TGCAGCCTTGAGGTCGGGGGTAAGTCCTACGAGCAGTACTTC.

The J gene is TRBJ2-3, the V gene TRBV6-2 or TRBV6-3; unclear D gene. The CDR3 consists of 15 residues. The germline V gene has CDR1 MNHEY and CDR2 SVGEGT. The V end was cut by 7 bases, the J end by 14 bases, with 28 bases between. The CDR3 sequence is CASIWTVPSTDTRYF. The CDR3 DNA sequence: TGTGCCAGCATTTGGACGGTACCAAGCACAGATACTCGGTATTTT.

The table lists this clonotype with many counts. V gene TRBV20-1 combines with J gene TRBJ1-2; D gene uncertain. V gave up 4 bases and J gave up 3 bases, with 9 bases separating them. This CDR3 spans 12 amino acids. The germline CDR1 and CDR2 sequences are DFQATT and SNEGSKA (reference sequence). CDR3 amino acids: CSATPTYYGYTF. DNA for the CDR3: TGCAGTGCTACTCCCACCTACTATGGCTACACCTTC.

With respect to this clonotype: The conserved closing phenylalanine or tryptophan is absent in this CDR3, likely reflecting a read error. The limits of the CDR3 on the DNA are not certain, so only TCRdb's listed CDR3 is given. This chain connects TRBV12-3 or TRBV12-4 to TRBJ2-4; TRBD2 reflects the table's D call only, with no check against the DNA. Inclusive of both ends, the CDR3 amounts to 17 amino acids. CDR3 protein: CASSLGGLTGGGNIRYL.

Comment on this clonotype: A much larger clone differs from this one at a single base, so this may be a read error. J is TRBJ1-1 and V is TRBV20-1, with a weak D call TRBD1 (5 bases). CDR1 and CDR2 (germline): DFQATT, SNEGSKA (reference sequence). The CDR3 covers 17 residues. The CDR3 bases are TGCAGTGCCCCAGTCCGGGGCCAAACACCCCTGAACACTGAAGCTTCCTTT. The encoded protein is CSAPVRGQTPLNTEASF.

With regard to this clonotype: The CDR3 does not close with the conserved phenylalanine or tryptophan, likely indicating a read error. The chain employs TRBV6-6 and TRBJ1-2, with D perhaps TRBD1 (6 bases). The CDR3 is 14 amino acids. Per germline, CDR1 MNHNY and CDR2 SVGAGI (reference sequence). The CDR3 region is CASSQGQANYGYTS. CDR3 DNA: TGTGCCAGCAGTCAGGGGCAGGCTAACTATGGTTACACCTCC.

Note on this clonotype: Sequence at one end of the junction differs from germline and may be a read error. The chain joins TRBV7-9 to TRBJ1-5; D not certain. Looked up from germline, CDR1 is SEHNR and CDR2 is FQNEAQ (reference sequence). The CDR3 is 17 residues long. The CDR3 DNA follows: TGTGCCGGCAGCGGGGATTCCGGGCCCCGAGCGCGTCAGCCCCAGCATTTT. This translates into CAGSGDSGPRARQPQHF.